Listed here are 22 T cell receptor beta chains from one sample, sequenced in a study of shared clonotypes between healthy human individuals. Sequenced by immunoSEQ multiplex PCR; TCRdb stores in-frame clones only, minus some. The sample includes about 2.3 million clones, 90% to 95% of them seen just once. The sample taken for sequencing was naive CD4+ T cells from PBMCs. Subset noted: CD45RA+ positively selected. The receptors derive from a young man in good health. Some clones in this sample may be carry-over from other donors' samples.

DNA of the CDR3: TGTGCCAGCAGCCAAGTCCATCAAGAGACCCAGTACTTC. Protein: CASSQVHQETQYF. The chain links TRBV4-2 to TRBJ2-5, with no clear D. The V gene lost 1 base and the J gene lost 2 bases, with 5 bases spanning the gap. CDR3 length: 13 amino acids. In germline, CDR1 is LGHNA, CDR2 YNFKEQ.

This clone was recorded a few times. The J gene is TRBJ2-7, the V gene TRBV5-5, with 7 bases that match TRBD2. Germline CDR1 reads SGHKS; CDR2 reads YYEKEE (reference sequence). V trimming: 3 bases; J trimming: 6 bases; junction bases outside the gene matches: 6. The CDR3 has 13 residues. CDR3 nucleotides: TGTGCCAGCAGCTCCTGGGGGGAGGGCGAGCAGTACTTC. Its protein product is CASSSWGEGEQYF.

The V call is TRBV7-9, the J call TRBJ1-1, with D maybe TRBD1 (5 bases). Trimming removed 5 bases from V and 4 bases from J, with 11 bases in between. The CDR3 runs to 13 residues. Germline V gene sequence: CDR1 SEHNR, CDR2 FQNEAQ (reference sequence). CDR3 sequence reads: CASSTQDGTEAFF. CDR3 DNA sequence: TGTGCCAGCAGCACACAGGACGGCACTGAAGCTTTCTTT.

The rearrangement links TRBV2 to TRBJ2-1; perhaps TRBD2 as D (5 bases). This CDR3 has 15 residues. Germline loops: CDR1 SNHLY, CDR2 FYNNEI. V was pared by 6 bases and J by 9 bases, with 21 bases between. This CDR3 is CASRVMEAPTIEQFF. The CDR3 DNA sequence: TGTGCCAGCAGGGTGATGGAGGCCCCAACAATTGAGCAGTTCTTC.

On this clone: Other DNA sequences from this sample encode an identical CDR3 as well. The chain uses TRBV6-1 and TRBJ1-1; 9 bases line up with TRBD1. The CDR3 sequence is 14 residues long. After removal of 5 bases from V and 1 base from J, the junction contained 2 bases not matched to a gene. Per germline, CDR1 MNHNS and CDR2 SASEGT. DNA of the CDR3: TGTGCCAGCAGTCCGGACAGGGGGAACACTGAAGCTTTCTTT. It encodes CASSPDRGNTEAFF.

The CDR3 DNA reads TGTGCCAGCAGCACGGCCGGGACGGGGGAGCTGTTTTTT. Translating it yields CASSTAGTGELFF. The chain uses TRBV6-5 and TRBJ2-2, with D perhaps matching TRBD1 or TRBD2 (5 bases each). Looked up from germline, CDR1 is MNHEY and CDR2 is SVGAGI. The CDR3 consists of 13 residues. Trimming took off 6 bases at V and 8 bases at J, with 13 bases between the two ends.

Comments on this clone: Other DNA sequences in the sample encode the same CDR3. This rearrangement joins TRBV6-5 to TRBJ2-5; 7 bases are shared with TRBD1. Germline loops: CDR1 MNHEY, CDR2 SVGAGI. This CDR3 has 13 residues. The ends lost 4 bases at V and 4 bases at J; junction bases unmatched: 3. For the CDR3, the DNA is TGTGCCAGCAGTTCTCCAGGGGGAGAGACCCAGTACTTC. As protein: CASSSPGGETQYF.

The chain couples TRBV6-6 to TRBJ2-7; D remains ambiguous. The CDR3 is 15 amino acids. Trimming took off 6 bases at V and 0 bases at J, with 15 bases between the two ends. The germline V gene encodes CDR1 MNHNY and CDR2 SVGAGI (reference sequence). The CDR3 loop reads CASSRTVTGSYEQYF. The CDR3 nucleotides are TGTGCCAGCAGCCGCACAGTAACTGGCTCCTACGAGCAGTACTTC.

This chain connects TRBV27 to TRBJ1-2; TRBD1 agrees at 8 bases. The CDR3 consists of 14 residues. The germline V gene has CDR1 MNHEY and CDR2 SMNVEV (reference sequence). V lost 5 bases to trimming and J lost 8 bases; unmatched junction nucleotides: 10. This CDR3 is CASSPTGTGGGYTF. The CDR3 DNA reads as TGTGCCAGCAGTCCAACCGGGACAGGAGGGGGCTACACCTTC.

The chain carries TRBV20-1 and TRBJ2-1; D gene ambiguous. Germline V lookup: CDR1 DFQATT, CDR2 SNEGSKA (reference sequence). The germline V and J ends were trimmed by 3 bases and 15 bases, with 15 bases remaining between them. The CDR3 length is 11 residues. This CDR3 is CSASNRVEWFF. CDR3 DNA sequence: TGCAGTGCTAGTAATCGGGTGGAATGGTTCTTC.

This chain connects TRBV27 to TRBJ1-5, with a weak D call TRBD1 (5 bases). CDR1 and CDR2 from the germline V gene are MNHEY and SMNVEV (reference sequence). V lost 5 bases and J 1 base, leaving 15 bases between the germline ends. CDR3 size: 16 residues. The chain's CDR3 is CASSPGGGKSNQPQHF. The CDR3 region has the DNA TGTGCCAGCAGTCCAGGCGGGGGAAAGAGCAATCAGCCCCAGCATTTT.

The chain uses TRBV6-1 and TRBJ2-5; D possibly corresponds to TRBD1 (6 bases). This CDR3 contains 16 residues. Germline CDR1 is MNHNS and CDR2 is SASEGT. V was clipped by 0 bases and J by 5 bases, with 16 bases between them. For the CDR3, the DNA is TGTGCCAGCAGTGAAGCGGGGACACAGCCTTGGGAGACCCAGTACTTC. Translating gives CASSEAGTQPWETQYF.

The chain recombines TRBV19 with TRBJ2-1; the match to TRBD2 covers 14 bases. The ends lost 6 bases at V and 7 bases at J; junction bases unmatched: 11. This CDR3 region has 17 residues. The germline V gene has CDR1 LNHDA and CDR2 SQIVND (reference sequence). This CDR3 is CASSESPGLAGENEQFF. The CDR3 DNA sequence: TGTGCCAGTAGCGAATCTCCGGGACTAGCGGGAGAGAATGAGCAGTTCTTC.

The gene calls are TRBV4-1 and TRBJ2-1; 7 nucleotides align to TRBD2. The CDR3 is 14 amino acids. With 6 bases clipped from V and 4 bases from J, the junction kept 6 bases outside the gene matches. Germline loops: CDR1 MGHRA, CDR2 YSYEKL. CDR3 loop: CASRSQGGYNEQFF. As DNA, the CDR3 is TGCGCCAGCAGGTCCCAGGGAGGGTACAATGAGCAGTTCTTC.

The V call is TRBV29-1, the J call TRBJ2-7, with TRBD1 as a possible D gene (7 bases). CDR1 and CDR2 (germline): SQVTM, ANQGSEA. CDR3 length equals 15 residues. V shed 4 bases and J shed 3 bases, with 19 bases lying between them. This chain's CDR3 is CSVGLTGTGDYEQYF. CDR3 sequence (DNA): TGCAGCGTTGGCCTGACAGGGACGGGGGACTACGAGCAGTACTTC.

The CDR3 reads CASSSNRDRSSTDTQYF. CDR3 in DNA: TGTGCCAGCAGCTCGAACCGGGACCGAAGTAGCACAGATACGCAGTATTTT. The chain has TRBV5-6 and TRBJ2-3; tentatively, D is TRBD1 or TRBD2 (5 bases each). This CDR3 contains 17 residues. V was clipped by 3 bases and J by 0 bases, with 17 bases between them. Germline CDR1 is SGHDT and CDR2 is YYEEEE.

A single count supports this clone. The chain combines TRBV7-8 with TRBJ2-1; D is unclear. From germline, CDR1 is SGHVS and CDR2 FQNEAQ. Trimming took off 5 bases at V and 1 base at J, with 9 bases between the two ends. This CDR3 comprises 14 residues. The CDR3 is CASSRLDSYNEQFF. The CDR3 coding sequence is TGTGCCAGCAGCCGCCTGGATTCCTACAATGAGCAGTTCTTC.

The rearrangement joins TRBV25-1 to TRBJ1-2; D is perhaps TRBD1 (5 bases). Germline CDR1 is MGHDK and CDR2 is SYGVNS. The CDR3 loop spans 12 amino acids. V was clipped by 4 bases and J by 7 bases, with 10 bases between them. CDR3 protein: CASSAQGGGYTF. CDR3 nucleotide sequence: TGTGCCAGCAGTGCCCAGGGTGGTGGCTACACCTTC.

The gene calls are TRBV7-2 and TRBJ2-4; D may be TRBD2 (5 bases). CDR1 is SGHTA and CDR2 is FQGNSA in the germline V gene. V lost 4 bases, J lost 1 base, and 11 bases lay in between. The CDR3 has 15 residues. The CDR3: CASSSRRVAKNIQYF. CDR3 coding DNA: TGTGCCAGCAGCTCCAGGCGGGTGGCCAAAAACATTCAGTACTTC.

This clone was seen a single time. The chain recombines TRBV10-3 with TRBJ2-5; D gene ambiguous. The length of the CDR3 is 14 residues. CDR1 and CDR2 from the germline V gene are ENHRY and SYGVKD. With 0 bases removed from V and 3 bases from J, the gap between germline ends came to 8 bases. The CDR3 nucleotides are TGTGCCATCAGTGAGTCGAGCGTTAAAGAGACCCAGTACTTC. The encoded protein is CAISESSVKETQYF.

This clone has a single count. Other DNA sequences of this sample code for an identical CDR3. The chain joins TRBV7-2 to TRBJ2-6, with D uncertain. Germline values: CDR1 SGHTA, CDR2 FQGNSA. Between the trimmed V and J ends, which lost 3 bases and 4 bases, there was a span of 4 bases. The CDR3 has 13 residues. This chain's CDR3 is CASSFSGANVLTF. In DNA, the CDR3 is TGTGCCAGCAGCTTTTCCGGGGCCAACGTCCTGACTTTC. The whole variable domain, filled in from reference TRBV7-2 and TRBJ2-6, reads GAGVSQSPSNKVTEKGKDVELRCDPISGHTALYWYRQSLGQGLEFLIYFQGNSAPDKSGLPSDRFSAERTGGSVSTLTIQRTQQEDSAVYLCASSFSGANVLTFGAGSRLTVL.

The J gene is TRBJ1-1, the V gene TRBV5-6, with D unresolved. Germline loops: CDR1 SGHDT, CDR2 YYEEEE. Between the trimmed V and J ends, which lost 0 bases and 4 bases, there was a span of 10 bases. There are 14 residues in the CDR3. The CDR3 loop reads CASSLDGYGTEAFF. The CDR3 DNA sequence: TGTGCCAGCAGCTTGGATGGGTACGGCACTGAAGCTTTCTTT.